This entry lists 12 T cell receptor beta chains sequenced from one sample in a study of T cells in Graves' hyperthyroidism and ophthalmopathy. RNA transcripts yielded amplified TCR beta CDR3 regions. First-round RT-PCR targeting the TCR CDR3 was performed with the HTBI primer set. TCRdb reprocessed the multiplex PCR reads via MiXCR and lists one record per CDR3 protein. Here the sample spans fewer than 700,000 distinct CDR3 sequences, about 16% being singletons. What was sequenced was blood. All receptors come from a woman aged 25-40 years with Graves' hyperthyroidism.

This clonotype showed up many times. The chain carries TRBV28 and TRBJ1-2; D not resolved. The V gene's germline CDR1 is MDHEN and CDR2 SYDVKM. The CDR3 length is 15 residues. The V gene lost 1 base and the J gene lost 0 bases, with 9 bases spanning the gap. CDR3 residues: CASSLYGPANYGYTF. The CDR3 nucleotides are TGTGCCAGCAGTTTATACGGCCCTGCTAACTATGGCTACACCTTC.

This clonotype showed up many times. V and J are TRBV30 and TRBJ1-1; 10 nucleotides agree with TRBD1. Germline assignment: CDR1 GTSNPN and CDR2 SVGIG (reference sequence). This CDR3 is 15 amino acids long. Losses at the gene ends were 3 bases for V and 7 bases for J; bases not matched to a gene: 11. CDR3 residues: CAWRDRDRGLGEAFF. DNA of the CDR3: TGTGCCTGGAGGGACCGGGACAGGGGCCTAGGTGAAGCTTTCTTT.

The chain has TRBV6-1 and TRBJ1-5, with a weak D call TRBD1 (5 bases). Germline V gene sequence: CDR1 MNHNS, CDR2 SASEGT. The CDR3 is 13 amino acids. The V end lost 7 bases, the J end lost 3 bases, and 10 bases lay between the germline ends. CDR3 DNA: TGTGCCAGCATGGCAGGGTACAATCAGCCCCAGCATTTT. Translation gives CASMAGYNQPQHF.

This clonotype has more than one count but fewer than ten. The rearrangement joins TRBV9 to TRBJ2-3; TRBD1 is a possible D gene (6 bases). With 2 bases removed from V and 6 bases from J, the gap between germline ends came to 16 bases. Germline values: CDR1 SGDLS, CDR2 YYNGEE. The CDR3 consists of 15 residues. CDR3 loop: CASSVGARTPDTQYF. DNA of the CDR3: TGTGCCAGCAGCGTGGGGGCTCGGACGCCCGATACGCAGTATTTT.

In this sample, this clonotype turned up many times. CDR3 amino acids: CASRTTSGRGETQYF. The CDR3 region has the DNA TGTGCCAGCAGGACGACTAGCGGGAGGGGAGAGACCCAGTACTTC. The chain is built from TRBV12-3 or TRBV12-4 and TRBJ2-5; 14 nucleotides match TRBD2. J was trimmed by 4 bases and V by 6 bases; bases with no gene match: 4. The CDR3 consists of 15 residues.

This clonotype was seen many times. The chain employs TRBV7-2 and TRBJ1-2; 10 nucleotides agree with TRBD1. The CDR3 extends over 13 amino acids. After removal of 4 bases from V and 8 bases from J, the junction contained 4 bases not matched to a gene. Germline lookup yields CDR1 SGHTA and CDR2 FQGNSA. In DNA, the CDR3 is TGTGCCAGCAGCTCCGACAGGGGGCAGGGCTACACCTTC. Protein sequence: CASSSDRGQGYTF.

The V gene is TRBV2, the J gene TRBJ1-2; D may be TRBD1 (5 bases). Germline lookup yields CDR1 SNHLY and CDR2 FYNNEI. The CDR3 spans 14 residues. V was clipped by 10 bases and J by 4 bases, with 19 bases between them. The CDR3: CANTARGAFYGYTF. The CDR3 DNA reads TGTGCCAACACCGCAAGGGGCGCATTCTATGGCTACACCTTC.

This clonotype appeared many times. J is TRBJ2-5 and V is TRBV10-3; 8 bases match TRBD2. CDR1 and CDR2 (germline): ENHRY, SYGVKD. The V gene end was trimmed by 2 bases and the J gene end by 5 bases; junction bases not matched to a gene: 10. This CDR3 is 16 amino acids long. The CDR3, as DNA: TGTGCCATCAGTGAGCAGCGGGGGAGGGGGGCCGAGACCCAGTACTTC. The encoded protein is CAISEQRGRGAETQYF.

This chain uses TRBV10-3 with TRBJ1-1, with D perhaps matching TRBD1 (6 bases). The CDR3 covers 14 residues. The germline CDR1 and CDR2 sequences are ENHRY and SYGVKD. V lost 4 bases and J 4 bases, leaving 13 bases between the germline ends. The CDR3 region has the DNA TGTGCCATCAGTGCAGAACAGGGTAGCACTGAAGCTTTCTTT. It is translated as CAISAEQGSTEAFF.

This clonotype was seen a handful of times. The chain uses TRBV30 and TRBJ1-6; a weak D match, TRBD1 (5 bases). The CDR3 runs to 15 residues. Per the germline V gene, CDR1 is GTSNPN and CDR2 is SVGIG (reference sequence). V was shortened by 5 bases and J by 9 bases, with 20 bases between the two germline ends. The CDR3 sequence: CAWDIPRGRGSPLHF. For the CDR3, the DNA is TGTGCCTGGGACATTCCACGGGGACGGGGTTCACCCCTCCACTTT.

The chain combines TRBV19 with TRBJ1-2, with D possibly TRBD1 on 6 matching bases. This CDR3 comprises 13 residues. The germline CDR1 and CDR2 sequences are LNHDA and SQIVND (reference sequence). Trimming cost V 3 bases and J 6 bases, with 11 bases left between them. In nucleotides, the CDR3 is TGTGCCAGTAGTATTATGTACAGGGATGGCTACACCTTC. Amino acids: CASSIMYRDGYTF.

This clonotype was counted at least ten times. The chain has TRBV2 and TRBJ1-2; tentatively, D is TRBD1 (5 bases). Looked up from germline, CDR1 is SNHLY and CDR2 is FYNNEI. The CDR3 length is 13 residues. Trimming removed 6 bases from V and 7 bases from J, with 15 bases in between. For the CDR3, the DNA is TGTGCCAGCAGGGTGGGGGAGGGAGCTGGCTACACCTTC. It is translated as CASRVGEGAGYTF.